The 5 T cell receptor beta chains below were found in one sample sequenced in a study of read filtering for tumor transcriptome and immune sequencing. From about 0.4 ug of RNA, a library with molecular barcoded alpha/delta and beta/gamma adaptors was made. TCRdb independently ran MiXCR on the reads; one entry per CDR3 protein. In the table there are about 39,000 distinct CDR3 sequences, roughly an eighth of which are singletons. The material sequenced was a population of CD138-negative cells sorted from bone marrow. These receptor sequences come from a donor aged 40 or over with multiple myeloma.

This clonotype occurred many times. The chain couples TRBV5-1 to TRBJ1-5; 7 bases match TRBD1. CDR3 length equals 14 residues. Unmatched junction bases numbered 3, after V lost 0 bases and J lost 6 bases. CDR1 SGHRS and CDR2 YFSETQ come from the germline V gene. The CDR3 coding sequence is TGCGCCAGCAGCTTGGGACAGGGCACTCAGCCCCAGCATTTT. It translates to CASSLGQGTQPQHF.

In its sample, this clonotype was seen many times. This chain connects TRBV11-2 to TRBJ2-7; a weak D match, TRBD2 (5 bases). Trimming removed 4 bases at V and 7 bases at J, with 14 bases between. The CDR3 is 13 amino acids. CDR1 and CDR2 from the germline V gene are SGHAT and FQNNGV. CDR3 loop: CASSYGHPGEQYF. CDR3 DNA: TGTGCCAGCAGCTATGGCCACCCGGGGGAGCAGTACTTC.

In regard to this clonotype: This likely reflects a read error, since a far larger clone is one base away. The gene calls are TRBV11-3 and TRBJ1-1; tentative D call: TRBD1 (5 bases). V was shortened by 5 bases and J by 5 bases, with 21 bases between the two germline ends. The germline gives CDR1 SGHNT, CDR2 YENEEA. The CDR3 is made up of 16 amino acids. In DNA, the CDR3 is TGTGCCAGCAGCGTATATTCCGGGACCTACGGGACTGAAGCTTTCTTT. Its translation: CASSVYSGTYGTEAFF.

This clonotype was detected many times. J is TRBJ1-5 and V is TRBV29-1; D is perhaps TRBD1 (5 bases). Germline assignment: CDR1 SQVTM and CDR2 ANQGSEA. This CDR3 region has 12 residues. With 7 bases removed from V and 2 bases from J, the gap between germline ends came to 9 bases. The DNA of the CDR3 is TGCAGCGGAGGGGATGGCAATCAGCCCCAGCATTTT. This codes for CSGGDGNQPQHF.

This clonotype is judged medium-sized. The chain employs TRBV11-2 and TRBJ1-1; perhaps TRBD1 as D (6 bases). The CDR3 runs 13 residues. The ends were cut back, 6 bases at V and 5 bases at J, with 13 bases in the middle. CDR1 and CDR2 from the germline V gene are SGHAT and FQNNGV. The CDR3 loop reads CASRSAGETEAFF. The CDR3 nucleotides read TGTGCCAGCAGGTCGGCAGGGGAGACTGAAGCTTTCTTT.